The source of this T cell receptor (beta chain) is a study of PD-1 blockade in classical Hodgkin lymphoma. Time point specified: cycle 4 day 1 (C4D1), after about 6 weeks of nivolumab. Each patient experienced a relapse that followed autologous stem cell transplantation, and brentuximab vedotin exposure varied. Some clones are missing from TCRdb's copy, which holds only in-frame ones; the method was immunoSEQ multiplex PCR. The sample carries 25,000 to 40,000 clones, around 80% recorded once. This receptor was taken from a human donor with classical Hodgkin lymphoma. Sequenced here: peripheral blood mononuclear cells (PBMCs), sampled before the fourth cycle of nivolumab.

The chain's CDR3 is CAWRKQGYPWEQYF. CDR3 sequence (DNA): TGTGCCTGGAGGAAGCAGGGGTACCCTTGGGAGCAGTACTTC. The chain carries TRBV30 and TRBJ2-7, with D maybe TRBD1 (6 bases). The germline V gene encodes CDR1 GTSNPN and CDR2 SVGIG (reference sequence). V was trimmed by 3 bases and J by 7 bases, leaving 19 bases between them. CDR3 length: 14 residues.